A single sample is the source of the 25 T cell receptor beta chains below, sequenced in a study of identical twins. TCRdb reprocessed the 5' RACE reads via MiXCR and lists one record per CDR3 protein. The data show around 480,000 distinct CDR3 sequences, more than 13% seen once. The same sample was also used in a study of yellow fever vaccine responses in identical twins.

What was sequenced was CD4+ T cells sorted from blood. These receptors came from a woman between 18 and 29 years old in good health.

CDR3 protein: CASSLGRTSDTQYF. CDR3 nucleotide sequence: TGTGCCAGCAGCTTAGGTAGGACTTCCGATACGCAGTATTTT. This sequence joins TRBV11-2 and TRBJ2-3; D is perhaps TRBD2 (5 bases). The V end lost 1 base, the J end lost 6 bases, and 11 bases lay between the germline ends. This CDR3 contains 14 residues. The V gene's germline CDR1 is SGHAT and CDR2 FQNNGV. The entire variable domain, with the rest obtained from reference TRBV11-2 and TRBJ2-3, is as follows: EAGVAQSPRYKIIEKRQSVAFWCNPISGHATLYWYQQILGQGPKLLIQFQNNGVVDDSQLPKDRFSAERLKGVDSTLKIQPAKLEDSAVYLCASSLGRTSDTQYFGPGTRLTVL.

This clonotype was recorded at least ten times. The chain employs TRBV6-2 or TRBV6-3 and TRBJ2-1; 7 bases match TRBD2. The CDR3 sequence is 14 residues long. The trim removed 5 bases at V and 6 bases at J, leaving 7 bases unmatched. Germline loops: CDR1 MNHEY, CDR2 SVGEGT. The CDR3 here is CASSSFTSANEQFF. Written as DNA, the CDR3 is TGTGCCAGCAGTAGCTTCACTAGCGCCAATGAGCAGTTCTTC.

This chain connects TRBV4-2 to TRBJ2-7; 11 positions match TRBD1. Germline CDR1 reads LGHNA; CDR2 reads YNFKEQ. V was clipped by 3 bases and J by 5 bases; unmatched bases: 6. The CDR3 is made up of 15 amino acids. CDR3 sequence reads: CASSQPGQGEHEQYF. CDR3 sequence (DNA): TGTGCCAGCAGCCAGCCGGGACAGGGGGAACACGAGCAGTACTTC.

V usage is TRBV4-1 and J usage is TRBJ2-5; tentative D call: TRBD2 (5 bases). The CDR3 has 17 amino acids. Deletions cut 1 base from V and 2 bases from J, with 17 bases between. Per the germline V gene, CDR1 is MGHRA and CDR2 is YSYEKL. CDR3 in DNA: TGCGCCAGCAGCCAAGTTCGGTTAAGCGGCCCTCAAGAGACCCAGTACTTC. It specifies CASSQVRLSGPQETQYF.

This clonotype turned up a few times. The V gene is TRBV4-2, the J gene TRBJ2-7; D call uncertain. Trimming shortened V by 0 bases and J by 2 bases, and 14 bases separated the two germline ends. The CDR3 totals 16 residues. Germline V CDR1 and CDR2: LGHNA, YNFKEQ. CDR3 in amino acids: CASSQDITREPYEQYF. DNA for the CDR3: TGTGCCAGCAGCCAAGATATCACCCGAGAGCCCTACGAGCAGTACTTC.

This chain uses TRBV7-9 with TRBJ2-3; weak D call: TRBD1 (5 bases). The V end lost 2 bases, the J end lost 4 bases, and 10 bases lay between the germline ends. In germline, CDR1 is SEHNR, CDR2 FQNEAQ (reference sequence). This CDR3 has 14 residues. CDR3 nucleotide sequence: TGTGCCAGCAGCTTATTTCTAGGGGCAGATACGCAGTATTTT. This encodes CASSLFLGADTQYF.

This chain connects TRBV20-1 to TRBJ2-3; weak D call: TRBD2 (5 bases). The CDR3 sequence is 14 residues long. Trimming took 2 bases from V and 10 from J, leaving 19 bases between them. Germline CDR1 and CDR2: DFQATT and SNEGSKA (reference sequence). The CDR3 region is CSARSTTRSRAQYF. CDR3 DNA: TGCAGTGCTAGATCGACTACCCGATCTAGGGCGCAGTATTTT.

This clonotype was seen many times. The CDR3 nucleotides are TGCAGCGCCGGGGACCGTGCGAACACCGGGGAGCTGTTTTTT. Translated: CSAGDRANTGELFF. The chain has TRBV29-1 and TRBJ2-2; either TRBD1 or TRBD2 may fit D (5 bases each). The germline V and J ends were trimmed by 7 bases and 0 bases, with 12 bases remaining between them. The CDR3 is made up of 14 amino acids. The V gene's germline CDR1 is SQVTM and CDR2 ANQGSEA.

The table lists this clonotype with many counts. An end of the junction differs from the germline gene, which may be a read error. This chain joins TRBV5-1 and TRBJ2-5, with D possibly TRBD1 on 5 matching bases. The CDR3 has 12 amino acids. Germline assignment: CDR1 SGHRS and CDR2 YFSETQ. The CDR3 sequence is CASSRGQETQYF. CDR3 DNA: TGTGCCAGCAGTAGGGGACAAGAGACCCAGTACTTC.

V is TRBV2 and J is TRBJ1-1, with 8 bases aligning to TRBD1. The germline gives CDR1 SNHLY, CDR2 FYNNEI. V lost 5 bases to trimming and J lost 3 bases; unmatched junction nucleotides: 2. The CDR3 length is 13 residues. CDR3 DNA sequence: TGTGCCAGCAGTCAGGGGGCCTACACTGAAGCTTTCTTT. Its protein product is CASSQGAYTEAFF.

The rearrangement uses TRBV7-8 and TRBJ2-7, with a possible D match to TRBD2 (6 bases). The CDR3 has 14 amino acids. The V end lost 1 base, the J end lost 7 bases, and 14 bases lay between the germline ends. Per the germline V gene, CDR1 is SGHVS and CDR2 is FQNEAQ. In DNA, the CDR3 is TGTGCCAGCAGCTTAGTAGCGGTTCCCGGAGAGCAGTACTTC. Translation: CASSLVAVPGEQYF.

This clonotype was seen ten or more times. V and J are TRBV28 and TRBJ2-3, with 9 bases matching TRBD2. Germline loops: CDR1 MDHEN, CDR2 SYDVKM. The CDR3 runs to 16 residues. V lost 6 bases and J lost 1; bases outside the gene matches: 8. The CDR3 coding sequence is TGTGCCAGCAGCACACAGCGGGAGGTGGGCACAGATACGCAGTATTTT. This sequence encodes CASSTQREVGTDTQYF.

Notes on this clonotype: The final CDR3 position lacks the conserved phenylalanine or tryptophan, pointing to a likely read error. The rearrangement links TRBV7-2 to TRBJ2-1; 10 bases line up with TRBD1. With 6 bases clipped from V and 12 bases from J, the junction kept 5 bases outside the gene matches. The CDR3 covers 12 residues. Germline values: CDR1 SGHTA, CDR2 FQGNSA. The CDR3: CASRTGTGAQFV. For the CDR3, the DNA is TGTGCCAGCAGAACCGGGACAGGGGCGCAGTTCGTC.

The chain couples TRBV12-3 or TRBV12-4 to TRBJ2-2; D unclear. Trimming stripped 1 base from V and 4 bases from J, with 4 bases between. The length of the CDR3 is 13 residues. DNA for the CDR3: TGTGCCAGCAGTTTAGGGTTCACCGGGGAGCTGTTTTTT. Amino acids: CASSLGFTGELFF.

In DNA form, the CDR3 reads TGTGCCAGCAGCTTGGGGCTCCAAAATGAGCAGTTCTTC. It codes for CASSLGLQNEQFF. The gene calls are TRBV5-4 and TRBJ2-1, with D hard to call. The V gene's germline CDR1 is SGHNT and CDR2 YYREEE (reference sequence). The CDR3 sequence is 13 residues long. V was pared by 0 bases and J by 7 bases, with 8 bases between.

This clonotype was picked up a small number of times. The gene calls are TRBV4-1 and TRBJ2-1, with D unresolved. In germline, CDR1 is MGHRA, CDR2 YSYEKL. V dropped 0 bases and J dropped 7 bases, with 13 bases sitting between them. This CDR3 has 15 residues. The CDR3 protein is CASSQEDVWVNEQFF. Here the CDR3 DNA reads TGCGCCAGCAGCCAAGAGGATGTTTGGGTTAATGAGCAGTTCTTC.

This chain uses TRBV19 with TRBJ2-7; 11 nucleotides align to TRBD2. CDR1 is LNHDA, CDR2 SQIVND, per germline (reference sequence). V was clipped by 6 bases and J by 2 bases; unmatched bases: 21. This CDR3 spans 20 amino acids. The CDR3 nucleotides read TGTGCCAGTAGCTCTCTAGCGGGGGGTCCGGGAGCTCCCCTTCCCTACGAGCAGTACTTC. Residues: CASSSLAGGPGAPLPYEQYF.

V and J are TRBV5-1 and TRBJ2-1; TRBD2 matches 9 bases. V was pared by 0 bases and J by 8 bases, with 6 bases of the junction left unmatched. In germline, CDR1 is SGHRS, CDR2 YFSETQ. This CDR3 has 15 amino acids. The chain's CDR3 is CASSLVASGAYEQFF. The CDR3 DNA reads TGCGCCAGCAGCTTGGTGGCTAGCGGGGCCTATGAGCAGTTCTTC.

This clonotype was detected only a few times. The gene calls are TRBV20-1 and TRBJ1-1; tentatively, D is TRBD1 (5 bases). This CDR3 has 12 residues. V lost 1 base, J lost 6 bases, and 9 bases lay in between. CDR1 is DFQATT, CDR2 SNEGSKA, per germline (reference sequence). CDR3 protein: CSARGGEAEAFF. The CDR3 DNA reads as TGCAGTGCTAGAGGAGGGGAGGCTGAAGCTTTCTTT.

This rearrangement joins TRBV29-1 to TRBJ2-7, with D possibly matching TRBD2 (5 bases). V dropped 5 bases and J dropped 0 bases, with 8 bases sitting between them. Germline CDR1 SQVTM, CDR2 ANQGSEA. This CDR3 has 12 amino acids. For the CDR3, the DNA is TGCAGCGTTAGGACTGACTCCTACGAGCAGTACTTC. Translation: CSVRTDSYEQYF.

CDR3 DNA: TGTGCCAGCAGCTTGAGGGGACAGGGAAGCTCCGAGCAGTACTTC. The encoded protein is CASSLRGQGSSEQYF. The J gene is TRBJ2-7, the V gene TRBV7-2; 9 bases line up with TRBD1. This CDR3 comprises 15 residues. The V and J ends lost 3 bases and 6 bases, in that order; junction bases with no gene match: 9. The germline V gene encodes CDR1 SGHTA and CDR2 FQGNSA.

In nucleotides, the CDR3 is TGCGCCAGCAGCTCGGGACAGTCGAACACTGAAGCTTTCTTT. This sequence encodes CASSSGQSNTEAFF. The chain uses TRBV5-1 and TRBJ1-1, with 7 bases identical to TRBD1. Germline trimming cut 3 bases from V and 1 base from J; bases unmatched to any gene: 3. The CDR3 is 14 amino acids. Germline-derived CDR1 and CDR2 are SGHRS and YFSETQ.

The chain carries TRBV20-1 and TRBJ2-7; perhaps TRBD2 as D (5 bases). Germline V CDR1 and CDR2: DFQATT, SNEGSKA (reference sequence). The V gene lost 3 bases and the J gene lost 2 bases, with 20 bases spanning the gap. CDR3 size: 16 residues. The chain's CDR3 is CSAREDLGRTTYEQYF. Here the CDR3 DNA reads TGCAGTGCTAGGGAGGATTTGGGCCGTACCACCTACGAGCAGTACTTC.

V gene TRBV12-3 or TRBV12-4 combines with J gene TRBJ2-1, with TRBD1 matching 9 bases. Unmatched junction bases numbered 4, after V lost 1 base and J lost 9 bases. The CDR3 runs to 14 residues. This chain's CDR3 is CASSLGQGGIEQFF. The CDR3 DNA reads as TGTGCCAGCAGTTTAGGACAGGGGGGAATTGAGCAGTTCTTC.

This clonotype was observed at least ten times. The chain combines TRBV18 with TRBJ2-1, with D possibly TRBD2 on 6 matching bases. V was trimmed by 4 bases and J by 10 bases, leaving 14 bases between them. This CDR3 has 13 residues. CDR1 KGHSH and CDR2 LQKENI come from the germline V gene. CDR3 sequence reads: CASSQSGLGEQFF. CDR3 coding DNA: TGTGCCAGCTCACAAAGCGGGTTAGGGGAGCAGTTCTTC.